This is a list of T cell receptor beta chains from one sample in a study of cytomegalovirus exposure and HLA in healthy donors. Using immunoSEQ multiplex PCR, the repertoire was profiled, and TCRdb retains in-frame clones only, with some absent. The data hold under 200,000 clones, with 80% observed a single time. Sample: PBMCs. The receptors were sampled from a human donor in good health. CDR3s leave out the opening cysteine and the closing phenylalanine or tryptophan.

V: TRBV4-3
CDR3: ASSQDYSSSTDTQY

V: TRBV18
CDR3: ASSPLQGNTEAF

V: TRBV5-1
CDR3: ASSLAGFHTDTQY

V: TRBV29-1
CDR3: SVLEAGSYNEQF

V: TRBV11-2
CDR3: ASSQSQGYYGYT

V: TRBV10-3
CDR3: AISKRVAPEQF

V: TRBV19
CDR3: ASSISYNSPLH

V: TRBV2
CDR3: ASSELMGGETQY

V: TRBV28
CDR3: ASSTENTATGELF

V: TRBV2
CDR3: ASSRTSGDYTDTQY

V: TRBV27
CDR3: ASSAGGVYEQY

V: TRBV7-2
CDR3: ASSLIEGPQH

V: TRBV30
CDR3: AWRGDYEQY

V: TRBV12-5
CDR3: ASGPGTEPGYT

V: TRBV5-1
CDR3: ASSLNVIGGDHEQY

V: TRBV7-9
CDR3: ASSTRDRVYGYT

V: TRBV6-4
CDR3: ASSPGGRYTQY

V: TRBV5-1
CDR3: ASSLGTGTTEAF

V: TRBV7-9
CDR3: ASSYIGTSGTGELF

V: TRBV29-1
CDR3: SVAGTGVSEQF

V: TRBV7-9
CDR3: SSSVAYEQY

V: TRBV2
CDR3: ASRTDGTGHEKLF

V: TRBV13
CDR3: ASSLNMNTEAF

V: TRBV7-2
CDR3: ASSLVSGGREQY

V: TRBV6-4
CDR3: ARRGGVPNQPQH

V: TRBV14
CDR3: ASSPGQNLYGYT

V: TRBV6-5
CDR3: ASKAGQGDTEAF

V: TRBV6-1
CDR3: ASTLAGGYQETQY

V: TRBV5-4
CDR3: ASSPGGTAYEQY

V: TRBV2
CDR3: ASMSGGYDEQF

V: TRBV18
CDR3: ASSPSGHGANVLT

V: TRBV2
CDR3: ALDEKGVGYEQY

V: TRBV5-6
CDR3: ASSWGQGRTEAF

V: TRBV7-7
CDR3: ASSLGQGFDEQY

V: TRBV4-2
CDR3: ASSPRKQAGDEKLF

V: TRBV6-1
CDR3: ASRPGQGAADTQY

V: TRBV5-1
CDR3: ASSLDRGLNTEAF

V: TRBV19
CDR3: ASSIESGPRYEQY

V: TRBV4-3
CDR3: ASSQSPPGSNTGELF

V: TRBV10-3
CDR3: AISLGTGNNEQF

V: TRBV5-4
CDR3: ASSLVGVEQF

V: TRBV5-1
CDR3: ASSNRDRGHNEQY

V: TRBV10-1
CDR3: ASSPLAGGYNEQF